This T cell receptor (beta chain) was sequenced during a study of T cell repertoires in cytomegalovirus infection. Via MiXCR, TCRdb re-called the reads, giving one row per CDR3 protein. Here the sample spans about 920,000 distinct CDR3 sequences, around 31% being singletons. Turning to this clonotype: Its antigen remains unknown.

In germline, CDR1 is MGHRA, CDR2 YSYEKL. CDR3 length equals 15 residues. Deletions cut 0 bases from V and 3 bases from J, with 12 bases between. The sequence came from a human donor in good health (CMV status not recorded). Some clones in this sample may be carry-over from other donors' samples. The sample here was cultured CD8+ T cells from PBMCs, taken from culture after CMV antigen stimulation. The chain employs TRBV4-1 and TRBJ2-7, with D possibly being TRBD1 (6 bases). The DNA of the CDR3 is TGCGCCAGCAGCCAAGATAGGGGACACGGCTACGAGCAGTACGTC. Its translation is CASSQDRGHGYEQYV.